This TCR beta chain was found in a study of control samples from healthy donors and cancer patients. CDR3 length: 16 residues. Germline V lookup: CDR1 SGHTA, CDR2 FQGNSA. Deletions cut 4 bases from V and 0 bases from J, with 13 bases between. This clone was counted once. Method: immunoSEQ multiplex PCR; TCRdb's copy keeps in-frame clones and lacks some. This table has about 130,000 clones, about 93% appearing once. This clonotype originated in a man in his fifties with head and neck cancer. V usage is TRBV7-2 and J usage is TRBJ2-1; D is ambiguous. The sequencing sample was made of PBMCs. The CDR3 here is CASSSRGYVSYNEQFF. The CDR3 DNA follows: TGTGCCAGCAGCTCCCGAGGATACGTCTCCTACAATGAGCAGTTCTTC.